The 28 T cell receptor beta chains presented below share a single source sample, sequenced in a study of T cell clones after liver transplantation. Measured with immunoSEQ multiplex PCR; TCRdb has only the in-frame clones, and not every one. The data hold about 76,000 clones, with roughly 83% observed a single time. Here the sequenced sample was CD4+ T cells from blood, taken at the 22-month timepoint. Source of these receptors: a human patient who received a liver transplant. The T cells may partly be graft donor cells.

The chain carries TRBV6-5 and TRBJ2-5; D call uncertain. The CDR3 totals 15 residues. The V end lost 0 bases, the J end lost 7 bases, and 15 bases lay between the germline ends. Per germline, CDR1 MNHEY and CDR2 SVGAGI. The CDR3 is CASSYSSRTLGTQYF. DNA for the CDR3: TGTGCCAGCAGTTACTCGTCCAGAACCTTGGGGACCCAGTACTTC.

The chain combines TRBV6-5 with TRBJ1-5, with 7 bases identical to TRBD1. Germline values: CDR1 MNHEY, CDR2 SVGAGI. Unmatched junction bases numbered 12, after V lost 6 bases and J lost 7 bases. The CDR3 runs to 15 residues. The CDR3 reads CASRPTGWFRQPQHF. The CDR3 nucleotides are TGTGCCAGCAGACCGACAGGGTGGTTTCGGCAGCCCCAGCATTTT.

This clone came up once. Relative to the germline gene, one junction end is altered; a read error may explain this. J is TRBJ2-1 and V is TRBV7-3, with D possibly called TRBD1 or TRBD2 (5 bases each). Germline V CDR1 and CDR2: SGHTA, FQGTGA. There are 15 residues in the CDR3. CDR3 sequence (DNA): TGTGCCAGCAGCCTAACCAGGGACCATTACAATGAGCAGTTCTTC. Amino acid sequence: CASSLTRDHYNEQFF.

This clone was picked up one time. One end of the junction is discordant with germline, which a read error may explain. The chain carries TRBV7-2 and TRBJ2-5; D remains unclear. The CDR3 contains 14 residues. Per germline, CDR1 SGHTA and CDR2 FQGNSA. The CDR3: CASSTTTYQETQYF. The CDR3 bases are TGTGCCAGCAGCACCACGACCTACCAGGAGACCCAGTACTTC.

CDR3 nucleotide sequence: TGTGCCAGCAGTTATATGACAGCACCAAACTATGGCTACACCTTC. As protein: CASSYMTAPNYGYTF. The chain joins TRBV6-6 to TRBJ1-2; D is perhaps TRBD1 (5 bases). The CDR3 runs to 15 residues. Germline V gene lookup returns CDR1 MNHNY and CDR2 SVGAGI (reference sequence). With 3 bases removed from V and 2 bases from J, the gap between germline ends came to 13 bases.

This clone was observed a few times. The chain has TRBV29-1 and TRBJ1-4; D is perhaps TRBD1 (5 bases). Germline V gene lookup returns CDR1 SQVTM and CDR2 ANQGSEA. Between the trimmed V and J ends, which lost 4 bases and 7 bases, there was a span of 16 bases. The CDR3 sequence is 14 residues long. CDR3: CSVVEQAGVEKLFF. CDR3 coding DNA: TGCAGCGTTGTGGAACAGGCCGGGGTTGAAAAACTGTTTTTT. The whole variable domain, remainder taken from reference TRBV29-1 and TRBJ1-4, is SAVISQKPSRDICQRGTSLTIQCQVDSQVTMMFWYRQQPGQSLTLIATANQGSEATYESGFVIDKFPISRPNLTFSTLTVSNMSPEDSSIYLCSVVEQAGVEKLFFGSGTQLSVL.

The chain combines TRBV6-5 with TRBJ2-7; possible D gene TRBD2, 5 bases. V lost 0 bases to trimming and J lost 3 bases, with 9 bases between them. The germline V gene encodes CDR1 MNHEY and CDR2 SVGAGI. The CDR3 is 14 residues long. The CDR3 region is CASSYSGDSYEQYF. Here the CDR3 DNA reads TGTGCCAGCAGTTACTCCGGGGATAGCTACGAGCAGTACTTC.

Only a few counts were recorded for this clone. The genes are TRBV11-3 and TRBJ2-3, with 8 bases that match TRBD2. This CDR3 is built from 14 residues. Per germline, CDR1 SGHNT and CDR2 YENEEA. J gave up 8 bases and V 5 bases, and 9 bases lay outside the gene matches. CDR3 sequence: CASSPGGGSSTQYF. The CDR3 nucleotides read TGTGCCAGCAGCCCGGGCGGGGGGAGTAGTACGCAGTATTTT.

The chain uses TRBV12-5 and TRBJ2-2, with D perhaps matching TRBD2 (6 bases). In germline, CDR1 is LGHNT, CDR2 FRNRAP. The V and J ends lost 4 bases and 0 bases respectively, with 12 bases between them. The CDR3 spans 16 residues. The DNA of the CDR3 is TGTGCTAGTGGTTCGACTAGAAAATCGAACACCGGGGAGCTGTTTTTT. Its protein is CASGSTRKSNTGELFF.

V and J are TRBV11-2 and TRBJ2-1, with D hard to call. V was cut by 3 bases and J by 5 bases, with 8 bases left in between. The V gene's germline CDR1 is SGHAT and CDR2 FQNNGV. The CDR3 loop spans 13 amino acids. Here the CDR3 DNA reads TGTGCCAGCAGCTTGGGCCGTCACAATGAGCAGTTCTTC. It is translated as CASSLGRHNEQFF.

The CDR3 nucleotides are TGTGCCAGCTCACTGAGCCAGATGGGTTATAGCAATCAGCCCCAGCATTTT. It translates to CASSLSQMGYSNQPQHF. This rearrangement joins TRBV18 to TRBJ1-5; no definite D call. Trimming removed 4 bases at V and 0 bases at J, with 16 bases between. The CDR3 totals 17 residues. Germline loops: CDR1 KGHSH, CDR2 LQKENI.

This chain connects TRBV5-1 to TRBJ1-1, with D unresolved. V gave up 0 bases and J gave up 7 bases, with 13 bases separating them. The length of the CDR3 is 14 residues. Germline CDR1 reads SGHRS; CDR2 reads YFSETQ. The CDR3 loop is CASSLAGDRGEAFF. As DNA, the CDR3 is TGCGCCAGCAGCTTGGCCGGGGATCGTGGTGAAGCTTTCTTT. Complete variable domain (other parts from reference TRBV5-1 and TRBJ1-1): KAGVTQTPRYLIKTRGQQVTLSCSPISGHRSVSWYQQTPGQGLQFLFEYFSETQRNKGNFPGRFSGRQFSNSRSEMNVSTLELGDSALYLCASSLAGDRGEAFFGQGTRLTVV.

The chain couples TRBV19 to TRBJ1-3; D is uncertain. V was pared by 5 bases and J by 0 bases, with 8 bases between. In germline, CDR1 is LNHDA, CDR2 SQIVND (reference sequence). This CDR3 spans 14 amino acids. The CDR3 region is CASSGGDSGNTIYF. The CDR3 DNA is TGTGCCAGTAGTGGCGGGGACTCTGGAAACACCATATATTTT.

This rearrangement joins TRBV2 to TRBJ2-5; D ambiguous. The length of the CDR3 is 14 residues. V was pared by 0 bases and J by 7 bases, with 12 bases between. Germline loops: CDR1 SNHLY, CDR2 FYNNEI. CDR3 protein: CASSEAPLSGTQYF. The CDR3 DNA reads TGTGCCAGCAGTGAAGCGCCTCTATCCGGGACCCAGTACTTC.

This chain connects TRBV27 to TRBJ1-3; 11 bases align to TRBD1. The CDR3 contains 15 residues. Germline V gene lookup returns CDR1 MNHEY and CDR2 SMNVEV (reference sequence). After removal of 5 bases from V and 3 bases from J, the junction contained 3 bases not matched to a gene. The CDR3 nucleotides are TGTGCCAGCAGTCGGACAGGGGGCTTTGGAAACACCATATATTTT. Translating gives CASSRTGGFGNTIYF.

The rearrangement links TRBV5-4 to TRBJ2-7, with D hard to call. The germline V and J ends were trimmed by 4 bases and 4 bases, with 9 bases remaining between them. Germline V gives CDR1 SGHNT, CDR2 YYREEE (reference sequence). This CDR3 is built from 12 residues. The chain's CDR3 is CASSLSGYEQYF. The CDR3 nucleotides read TGTGCCAGCAGCCTCTCAGGATACGAGCAGTACTTC.

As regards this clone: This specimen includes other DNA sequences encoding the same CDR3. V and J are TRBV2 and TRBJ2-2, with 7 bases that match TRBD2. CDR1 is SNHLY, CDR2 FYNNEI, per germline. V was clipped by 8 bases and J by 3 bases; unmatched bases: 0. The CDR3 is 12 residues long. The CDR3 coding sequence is TGTGCCAGCGGACTAGACACCGGGGAGCTGTTTTTT. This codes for CASGLDTGELFF.

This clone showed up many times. CDR3 in amino acids: CSVRTSGGTDTQYF. As DNA, the CDR3 is TGCAGCGTGAGGACTAGCGGGGGCACAGATACGCAGTATTTT. The rearrangement links TRBV29-1 to TRBJ2-3, with 12 bases fitting TRBD2. V lost 6 bases, J lost 1 base, and 2 bases stayed unmatched. This CDR3 is 14 amino acids long. CDR1 SQVTM and CDR2 ANQGSEA come from the germline V gene.

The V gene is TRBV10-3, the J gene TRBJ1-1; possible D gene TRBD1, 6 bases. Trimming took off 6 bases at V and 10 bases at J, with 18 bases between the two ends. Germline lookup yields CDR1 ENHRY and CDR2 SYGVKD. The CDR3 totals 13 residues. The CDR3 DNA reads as TGTGCCATCAGGGAGACAGGCAGCGGCGGAGCTTTCTTT. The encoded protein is CAIRETGSGGAFF.

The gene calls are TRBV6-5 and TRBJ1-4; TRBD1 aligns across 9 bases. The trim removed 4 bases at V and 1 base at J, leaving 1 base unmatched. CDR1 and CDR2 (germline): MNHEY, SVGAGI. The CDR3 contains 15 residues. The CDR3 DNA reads TGTGCCAGCAGTTTGACAGGGGGAACTAATGAAAAACTGTTTTTT. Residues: CASSLTGGTNEKLFF.

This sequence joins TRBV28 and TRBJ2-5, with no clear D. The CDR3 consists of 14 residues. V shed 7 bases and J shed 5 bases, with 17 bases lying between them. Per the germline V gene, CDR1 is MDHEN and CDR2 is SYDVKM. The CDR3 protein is CASNSQGPMETQYF. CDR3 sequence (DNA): TGTGCCAGCAATAGTCAAGGACCCATGGAGACCCAGTACTTC.

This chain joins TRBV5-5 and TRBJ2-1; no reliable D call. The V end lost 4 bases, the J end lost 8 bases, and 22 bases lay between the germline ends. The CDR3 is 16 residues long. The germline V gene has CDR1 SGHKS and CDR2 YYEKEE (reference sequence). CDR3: CASSPSLGSQYHEQFF. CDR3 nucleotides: TGTGCCAGCAGCCCCTCATTGGGGTCGCAGTACCATGAGCAGTTCTTC.

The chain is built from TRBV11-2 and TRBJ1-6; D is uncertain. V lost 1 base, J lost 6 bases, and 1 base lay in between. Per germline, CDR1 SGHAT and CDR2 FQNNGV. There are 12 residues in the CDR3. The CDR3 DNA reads TGTGCCAGCAGCTTAGGTAATTCACCCCTCCACTTT. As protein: CASSLGNSPLHF.

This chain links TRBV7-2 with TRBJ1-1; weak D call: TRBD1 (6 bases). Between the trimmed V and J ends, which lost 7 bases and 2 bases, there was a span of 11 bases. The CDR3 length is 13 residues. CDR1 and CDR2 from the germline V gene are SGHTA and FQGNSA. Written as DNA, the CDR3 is TGTGCCAGCAACGGACAGCTAAACACTGAAGCTTTCTTT. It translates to CASNGQLNTEAFF.

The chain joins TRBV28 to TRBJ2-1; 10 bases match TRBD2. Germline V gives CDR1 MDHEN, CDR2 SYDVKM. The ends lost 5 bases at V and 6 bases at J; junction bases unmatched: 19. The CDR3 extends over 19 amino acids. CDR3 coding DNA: TGTGCCAGCAGTCCCGGTGGGGCTAGCGGGAGAGGTTCGGGCAATGAGCAGTTCTTC. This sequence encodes CASSPGGASGRGSGNEQFF.

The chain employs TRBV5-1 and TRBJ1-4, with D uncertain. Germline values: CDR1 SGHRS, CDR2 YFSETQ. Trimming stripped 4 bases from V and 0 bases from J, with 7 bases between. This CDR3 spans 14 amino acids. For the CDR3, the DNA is TGCGCCAGCAGCATCAGTGCAACTAATGAAAAACTGTTTTTT. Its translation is CASSISATNEKLFF.

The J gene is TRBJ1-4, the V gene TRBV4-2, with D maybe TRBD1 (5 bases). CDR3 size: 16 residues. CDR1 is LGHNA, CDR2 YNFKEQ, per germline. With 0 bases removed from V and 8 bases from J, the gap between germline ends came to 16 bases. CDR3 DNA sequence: TGTGCCAGCAGCCAAGATGGGGGGGAGGGGAACGAAAAACTGTTTTTT. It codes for CASSQDGGEGNEKLFF.

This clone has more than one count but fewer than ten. Here the CDR3 reads CASSPRLDDYEQYF. The CDR3 coding sequence is TGTGCCAGCTCACCCAGACTGGATGACTACGAGCAGTACTTC. The chain joins TRBV18 to TRBJ2-7; D is ambiguous. Trimming stripped 3 bases from V and 3 bases from J, with 12 bases between. The CDR3 extends over 14 amino acids. CDR1 is KGHSH, CDR2 LQKENI, per germline.